This T cell receptor beta chain was captured in a study of cytomegalovirus exposure and HLA in healthy donors. The CDR3 sequence is 12 residues long. CDR1 is MDHEN, CDR2 SYDVKM, per germline. Trimming cost V 6 bases and J 7 bases, with 13 bases left between them. This clone came up a few times. Profiling relied on immunoSEQ multiplex PCR, and the TCRdb table lists in-frame clones only, not all of them. The data show fewer than 350,000 clones, around 87% seen once. Sequenced: PBMCs. The chain couples TRBV28 to TRBJ2-7; D is perhaps TRBD2 (6 bases). The sequence was collected from a woman under 30 in good health and CMV-seronegative. The CDR3 spells CASRAGLGEQYF. In DNA form, the CDR3 reads TGTGCCAGCAGGGCGGGGCTGGGAGAGCAGTACTTC.